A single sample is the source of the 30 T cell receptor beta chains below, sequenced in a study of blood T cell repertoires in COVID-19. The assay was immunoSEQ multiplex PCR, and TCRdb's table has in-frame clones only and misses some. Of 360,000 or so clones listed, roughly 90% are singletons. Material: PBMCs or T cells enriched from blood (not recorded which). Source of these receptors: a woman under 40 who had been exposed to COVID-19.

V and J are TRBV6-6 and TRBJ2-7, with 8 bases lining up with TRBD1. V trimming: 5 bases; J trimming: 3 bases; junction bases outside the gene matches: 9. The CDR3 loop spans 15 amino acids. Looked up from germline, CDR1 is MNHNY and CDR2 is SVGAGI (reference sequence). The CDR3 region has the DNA TGTGCCAGCAGTGACCGGACAGGGTCTAGCTACGAGCAGTACTTC. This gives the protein CASSDRTGSSYEQYF.

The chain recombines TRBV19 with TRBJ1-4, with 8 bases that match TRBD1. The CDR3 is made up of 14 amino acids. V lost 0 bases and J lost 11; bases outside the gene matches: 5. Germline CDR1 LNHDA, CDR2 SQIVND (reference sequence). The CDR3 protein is CASSIEAGGGKLFF. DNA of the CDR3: TGTGCCAGTAGTATAGAGGCAGGGGGCGGCAAACTGTTTTTT.

This CDR3 is CASSQGAGLQTQYF. As DNA, the CDR3 is TGTGCCAGCAGCCAAGGTGCGGGGTTACAGACCCAGTACTTC. This sequence joins TRBV3-1 (or the pseudogene TRBV3-2) and TRBJ2-5; possible D gene TRBD2, 6 bases. Trimming shortened V by 1 base and J by 6 bases, and 12 bases separated the two germline ends. The germline V gene encodes CDR1 LGHDT and CDR2 YNNKEL (reference sequence). The length of the CDR3 is 14 residues.

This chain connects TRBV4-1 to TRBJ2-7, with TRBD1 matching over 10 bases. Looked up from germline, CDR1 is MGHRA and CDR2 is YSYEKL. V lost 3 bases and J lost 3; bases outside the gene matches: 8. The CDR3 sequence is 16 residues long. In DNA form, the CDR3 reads TGCGCCAGCAGCCACAACGGCCGGGACAGGGGCTACGAGCAGTACTTC. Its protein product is CASSHNGRDRGYEQYF.

Written as DNA, the CDR3 is TGTGCCAGCCGCCCACACAGTGACTCTGGAAACACCATATATTTT. Translated: CASRPHSDSGNTIYF. The gene calls are TRBV3-1 (or the pseudogene TRBV3-2) and TRBJ1-3; D call uncertain. This CDR3 has 15 amino acids. The V gene's germline CDR1 is LGHDT and CDR2 YNNKEL (reference sequence). Trimming removed 8 bases from V and 0 bases from J, with 14 bases in between.

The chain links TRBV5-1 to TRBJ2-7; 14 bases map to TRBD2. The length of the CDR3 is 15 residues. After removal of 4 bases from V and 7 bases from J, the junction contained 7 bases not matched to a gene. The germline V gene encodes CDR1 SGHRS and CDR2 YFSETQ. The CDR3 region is CASSRGTSGSGEQYF. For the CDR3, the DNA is TGCGCCAGCAGCCGCGGGACTAGCGGGAGTGGTGAGCAGTACTTC.

The CDR3 here is CASSPREPDTQYF. CDR3 nucleotide sequence: TGTGCCAGCTCACCAAGGGAGCCCGATACGCAGTATTTT. This chain uses TRBV18 with TRBJ2-3; TRBD2 is a possible D gene (5 bases). Germline loops: CDR1 KGHSH, CDR2 LQKENI. Trimming took off 2 bases at V and 6 bases at J, with 9 bases between the two ends. This CDR3 has 13 residues. The entire variable domain, with the rest obtained from reference TRBV18 and TRBJ2-3, is as follows: NAGVMQNPRHLVRRRGQEARLRCSPMKGHSHVYWYRQLPEEGLKFMVYLQKENIIDESGMPKERFSAEFPKEGPSILRIQQVVRGDSAAYFCASSPREPDTQYFGPGTRLTVL.

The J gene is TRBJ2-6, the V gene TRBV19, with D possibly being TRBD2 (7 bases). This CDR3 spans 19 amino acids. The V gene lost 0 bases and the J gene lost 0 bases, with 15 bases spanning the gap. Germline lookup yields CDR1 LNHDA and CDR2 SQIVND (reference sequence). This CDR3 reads CASSIDSRRGLSGANVLTF. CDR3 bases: TGTGCCAGTAGTATAGATTCCCGGCGGGGGCTCTCTGGGGCCAACGTCCTGACTTTC.

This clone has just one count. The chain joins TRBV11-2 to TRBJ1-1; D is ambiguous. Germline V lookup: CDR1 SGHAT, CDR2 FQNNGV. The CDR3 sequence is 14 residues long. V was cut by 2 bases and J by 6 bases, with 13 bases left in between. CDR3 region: CASSLTWGVSEAFF. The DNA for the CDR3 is TGTGCCAGCAGCTTAACCTGGGGAGTCTCTGAAGCTTTCTTT.

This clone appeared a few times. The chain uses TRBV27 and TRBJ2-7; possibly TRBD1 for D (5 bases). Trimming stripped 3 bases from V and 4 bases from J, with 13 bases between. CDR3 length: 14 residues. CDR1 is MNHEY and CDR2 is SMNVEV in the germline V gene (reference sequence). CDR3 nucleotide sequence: TGTGCCAGCAGTTTCCTTAGCAGGGTGTACGAGCAGTACTTC. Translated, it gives CASSFLSRVYEQYF.

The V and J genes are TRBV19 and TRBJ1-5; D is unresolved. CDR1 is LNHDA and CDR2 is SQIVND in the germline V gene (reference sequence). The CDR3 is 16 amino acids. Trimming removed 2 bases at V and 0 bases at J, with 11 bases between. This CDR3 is CASSIRGLDSNQPQHF. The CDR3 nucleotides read TGTGCCAGTAGTATACGCGGTCTGGATAGCAATCAGCCCCAGCATTTT.

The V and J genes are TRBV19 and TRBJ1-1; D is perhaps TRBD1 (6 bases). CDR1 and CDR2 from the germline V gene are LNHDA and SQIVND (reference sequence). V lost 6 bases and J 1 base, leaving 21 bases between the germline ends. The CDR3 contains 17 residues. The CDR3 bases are TGTGCCAGTAGCCAGCGGTCCAGGGGAGCTGGGAACACTGAAGCTTTCTTT. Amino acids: CASSQRSRGAGNTEAFF.

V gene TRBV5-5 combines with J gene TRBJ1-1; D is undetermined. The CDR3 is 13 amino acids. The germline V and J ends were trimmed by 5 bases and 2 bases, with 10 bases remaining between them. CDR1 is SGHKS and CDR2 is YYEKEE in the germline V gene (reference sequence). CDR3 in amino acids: CASRRTGNTEAFF. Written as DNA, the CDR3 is TGTGCCAGCAGGCGGACGGGAAACACTGAAGCTTTCTTT.

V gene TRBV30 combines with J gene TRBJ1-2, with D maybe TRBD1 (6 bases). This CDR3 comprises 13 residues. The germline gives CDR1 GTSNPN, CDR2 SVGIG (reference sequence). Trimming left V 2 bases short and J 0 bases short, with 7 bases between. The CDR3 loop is CAWSRTANYGYTF. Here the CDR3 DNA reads TGTGCCTGGAGTCGGACAGCTAACTATGGCTACACCTTC.

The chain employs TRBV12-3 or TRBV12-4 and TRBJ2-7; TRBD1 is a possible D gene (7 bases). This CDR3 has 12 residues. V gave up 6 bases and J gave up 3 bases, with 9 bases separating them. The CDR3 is CASRRDSYEQYF. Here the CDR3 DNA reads TGTGCCAGCAGGCGGGACAGCTACGAGCAGTACTTC.

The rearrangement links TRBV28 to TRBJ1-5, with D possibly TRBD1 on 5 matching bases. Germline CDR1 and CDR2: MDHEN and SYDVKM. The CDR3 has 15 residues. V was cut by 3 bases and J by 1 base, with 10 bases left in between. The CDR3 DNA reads TGTGCCAGCAGTTTGTTGGGGCTGAGCAATCAGCCCCAGCATTTT. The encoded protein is CASSLLGLSNQPQHF.

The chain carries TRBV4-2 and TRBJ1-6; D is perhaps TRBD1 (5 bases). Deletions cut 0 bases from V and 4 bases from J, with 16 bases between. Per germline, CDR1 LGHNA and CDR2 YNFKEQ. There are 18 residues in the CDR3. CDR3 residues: CASSQEALTDTYNSPLHF. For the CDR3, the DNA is TGTGCCAGCAGCCAAGAGGCACTGACAGATACTTATAATTCACCCCTCCACTTT.

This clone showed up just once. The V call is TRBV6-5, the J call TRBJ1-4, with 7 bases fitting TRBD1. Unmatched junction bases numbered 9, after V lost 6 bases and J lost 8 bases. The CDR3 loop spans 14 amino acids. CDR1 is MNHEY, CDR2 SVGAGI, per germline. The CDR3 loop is CASSHRGTEEKLFF. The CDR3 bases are TGTGCCAGCAGCCACCGCGGGACAGAAGAAAAACTGTTTTTT.

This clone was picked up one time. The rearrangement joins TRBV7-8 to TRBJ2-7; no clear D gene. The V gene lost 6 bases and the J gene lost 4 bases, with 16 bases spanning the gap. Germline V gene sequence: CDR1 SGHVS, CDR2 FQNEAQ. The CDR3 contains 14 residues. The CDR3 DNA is TGTGCCAGCAGGCCCCCGCTCAGGTCGTACGAGCAGTACTTC. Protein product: CASRPPLRSYEQYF.

The CDR3: CSGSRAGLETQYF. The CDR3 DNA is TGCAGCGGGTCCCGAGCGGGACTGGAGACCCAGTACTTC. V usage is TRBV29-1 and J usage is TRBJ2-5, with TRBD2 matching 7 bases. This CDR3 has 13 residues. The J segment lost 5 bases and the V segment lost 7 bases, leaving 10 bases of the junction unmatched. Per the germline V gene, CDR1 is SQVTM and CDR2 is ANQGSEA.

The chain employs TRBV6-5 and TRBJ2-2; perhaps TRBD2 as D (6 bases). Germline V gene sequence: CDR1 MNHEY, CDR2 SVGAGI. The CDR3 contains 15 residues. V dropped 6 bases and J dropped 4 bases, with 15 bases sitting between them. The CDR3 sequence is CASRPPGLTTGELFF. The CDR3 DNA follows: TGTGCCAGCAGGCCCCCGGGACTTACCACCGGGGAGCTGTTTTTT.

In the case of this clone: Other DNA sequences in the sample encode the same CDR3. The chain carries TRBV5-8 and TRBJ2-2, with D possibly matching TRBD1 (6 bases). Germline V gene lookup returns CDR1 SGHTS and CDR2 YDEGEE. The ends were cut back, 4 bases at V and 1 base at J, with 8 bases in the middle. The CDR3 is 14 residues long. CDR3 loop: CASSLQGNTGELFF. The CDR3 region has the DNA TGTGCCAGCAGCCTACAGGGGAACACCGGGGAGCTGTTTTTT.

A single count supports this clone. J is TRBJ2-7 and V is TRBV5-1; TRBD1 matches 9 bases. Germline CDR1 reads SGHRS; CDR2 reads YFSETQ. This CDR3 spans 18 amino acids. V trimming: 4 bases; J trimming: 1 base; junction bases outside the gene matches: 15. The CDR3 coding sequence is TGCGCCAGCAGCCCCGGGACAGGGATGATTAGGGCATCCTACGAGCAGTACTTC. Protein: CASSPGTGMIRASYEQYF. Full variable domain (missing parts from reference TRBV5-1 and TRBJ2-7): KAGVTQTPRYLIKTRGQQVTLSCSPISGHRSVSWYQQTPGQGLQFLFEYFSETQRNKGNFPGRFSGRQFSNSRSEMNVSTLELGDSALYLCASSPGTGMIRASYEQYFGPGTRLTVT.

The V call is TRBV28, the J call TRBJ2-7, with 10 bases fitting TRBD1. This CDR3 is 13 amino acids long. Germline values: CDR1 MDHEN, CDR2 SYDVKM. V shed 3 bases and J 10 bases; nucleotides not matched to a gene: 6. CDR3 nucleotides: TGTGCCAGCAGTTTTCCGGGACAGGGGAGCCAGTACTTC. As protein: CASSFPGQGSQYF.

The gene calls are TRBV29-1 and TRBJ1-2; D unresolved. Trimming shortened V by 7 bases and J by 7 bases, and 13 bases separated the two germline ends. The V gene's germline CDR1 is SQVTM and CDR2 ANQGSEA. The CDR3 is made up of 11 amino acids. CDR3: CSAHNGGGYTF. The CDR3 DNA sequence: TGCAGCGCACACAACGGAGGTGGCTACACCTTC.

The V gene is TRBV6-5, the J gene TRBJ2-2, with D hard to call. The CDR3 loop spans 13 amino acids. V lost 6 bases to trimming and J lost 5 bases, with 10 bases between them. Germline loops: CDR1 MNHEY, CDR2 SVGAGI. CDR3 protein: CASSPPVTGELFF. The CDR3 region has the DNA TGTGCCAGCAGCCCCCCTGTAACCGGGGAGCTGTTTTTT.

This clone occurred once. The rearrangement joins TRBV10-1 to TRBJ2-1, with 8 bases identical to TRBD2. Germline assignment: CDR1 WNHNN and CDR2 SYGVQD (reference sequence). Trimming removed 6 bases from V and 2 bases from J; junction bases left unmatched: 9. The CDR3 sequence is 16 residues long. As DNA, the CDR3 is TGCGCCAGCAGCGAAACAGAGCGGGAGCCCTACAATGAGCAGTTCTTC. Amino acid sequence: CASSETEREPYNEQFF.

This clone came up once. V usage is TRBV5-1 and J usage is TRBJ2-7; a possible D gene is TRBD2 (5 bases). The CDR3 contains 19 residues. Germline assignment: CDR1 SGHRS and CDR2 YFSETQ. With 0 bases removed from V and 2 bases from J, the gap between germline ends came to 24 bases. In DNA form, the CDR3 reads TGCGCCAGCAGCTTGGACGGAGTGGTGCGGGCGGGCCGCACCTACGAGCAGTACTTC. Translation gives CASSLDGVVRAGRTYEQYF.

DNA of the CDR3: TGTGCCAGCAGCCTCCGGGTCTCCTACGAGCAGTACTTC. It encodes CASSLRVSYEQYF. The V and J genes are TRBV3-1 (or the pseudogene TRBV3-2) and TRBJ2-7; D gene ambiguous. Trimming took 4 bases from V and 0 from J, leaving 7 bases between them. Germline values: CDR1 LGHDT, CDR2 YNNKEL (reference sequence). The CDR3 spans 13 residues.

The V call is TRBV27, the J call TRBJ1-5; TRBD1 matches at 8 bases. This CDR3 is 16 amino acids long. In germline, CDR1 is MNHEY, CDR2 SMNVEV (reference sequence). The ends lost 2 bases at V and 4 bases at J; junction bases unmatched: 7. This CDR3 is CASSLGTQGANQPQHF. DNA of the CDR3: TGTGCCAGCAGTTTAGGGACTCAGGGGGCGAATCAGCCCCAGCATTTT.